Below are 10 T cell receptor beta chains sequenced from a single sample in a study of shared clonotypes between healthy human individuals. Clones were sequenced by immunoSEQ multiplex PCR, and TCRdb holds only the in-frame ones, with some missing. The table lists approximately 440,000 clones, 70% to 80% of them singletons. The specimen sequenced was PBMCs. These receptors were collected from a woman aged 40-49 years in good health. Some clones in this sample may be carry-over from other donors' samples.

V and J are TRBV30 and TRBJ1-1, with D tentatively TRBD1 (5 bases). The CDR3 length is 12 residues. Trimming removed 5 bases at V and 1 base at J, with 8 bases between. In germline, CDR1 is GTSNPN, CDR2 SVGIG (reference sequence). The CDR3 reads CAWGTANTEAFF. The CDR3 DNA reads TGTGCCTGGGGGACGGCGAACACTGAAGCTTTCTTT. Together with reference TRBV30 and TRBJ1-1, the CDR3 gives the full variable domain: SQTIHQWPATLVQPVGSPLSLECTVEGTSNPNLYWYRQAAGRGLQLLFYSVGIGQISSEVPQNLSASRPQDRQFILSSKKLLLSDSGFYLCAWGTANTEAFFGQGTRLTVV.

The chain recombines TRBV2 with TRBJ2-2; tentative D call: TRBD1 (6 bases). CDR1 SNHLY and CDR2 FYNNEI come from the germline V gene. Trimming took off 4 bases at V and 3 bases at J, with 12 bases between the two ends. The CDR3 runs to 15 residues. This CDR3 is CASSVRAGDTGELFF. CDR3 in DNA: TGTGCCAGCAGTGTAAGGGCAGGGGACACCGGGGAGCTGTTTTTT.

This clone came up a few times. V usage is TRBV18 and J usage is TRBJ1-5; D uncertain. The CDR3 has 13 amino acids. V was pared by 2 bases and J by 7 bases, with 9 bases between. The germline gives CDR1 KGHSH, CDR2 LQKENI. CDR3 sequence reads: CASSPGEIQPQHF. The CDR3 DNA sequence: TGTGCCAGCTCACCAGGGGAAATACAGCCCCAGCATTTT.

The chain uses TRBV6-1 and TRBJ2-1; 9 nucleotides align to TRBD1. Germline V CDR1 and CDR2: MNHNS, SASEGT. Trimming at V came to 2 bases and at J to 3 bases, leaving 2 bases not matched to a gene. This CDR3 comprises 15 residues. The CDR3 reads CASSEQGQGYNEQFF. DNA for the CDR3: TGTGCCAGCAGTGAACAGGGACAGGGCTACAATGAGCAGTTCTTC.

The table lists this clone with many counts. The rearrangement links TRBV10-1 to TRBJ1-1; TRBD1 might be the D (6 bases). This CDR3 is built from 13 residues. In germline, CDR1 is WNHNN, CDR2 SYGVQD (reference sequence). V was clipped by 5 bases and J by 4 bases, with 11 bases between them. The CDR3 DNA reads TGCGCCAGCAGTCCCAGGGGCGCCACTGAAGCTTTCTTT. Protein: CASSPRGATEAFF.

The chain is built from TRBV4-2 and TRBJ2-2, with TRBD2 matching over 9 bases. CDR1 LGHNA and CDR2 YNFKEQ come from the germline V gene. V gave up 4 bases and J gave up 6 bases; unmatched junction bases: 6. The CDR3 is made up of 15 amino acids. The CDR3 here is CASSLSGSKAGELFF. The CDR3 DNA reads as TGTGCCAGCAGCCTTAGCGGGAGTAAGGCCGGGGAGCTGTTTTTT.

The chain employs TRBV30 and TRBJ2-2; either TRBD1 or TRBD2 may supply D (6 bases each). Looked up from germline, CDR1 is GTSNPN and CDR2 is SVGIG (reference sequence). The CDR3 sequence is 15 residues long. Deletions cut 5 bases from V and 9 bases from J, with 22 bases between. CDR3 bases: TGTGCCTGGGGGAGTGCAGGGGAGGATACCAGGGAGCTGTTTTTT. Amino acid sequence: CAWGSAGEDTRELFF.

The V gene is TRBV2, the J gene TRBJ1-1, with a possible D match to TRBD1 (6 bases). The germline gives CDR1 SNHLY, CDR2 FYNNEI. This CDR3 has 14 amino acids. Trimming pared 8 bases from V and 5 bases from J, leaving 18 bases between. CDR3 sequence: CASGTQGSGTEAFF. CDR3 coding DNA: TGTGCCAGCGGAACCCAGGGGAGTGGTACTGAAGCTTTCTTT.

The V call is TRBV15, the J call TRBJ2-1; no reliable D call. CDR1 LNHNV and CDR2 YYDKDF come from the germline V gene (reference sequence). The CDR3 consists of 12 residues. Trimming left V 1 base short and J 8 bases short, with 6 bases between. The CDR3 bases are TGTGCCACCAGCAGAGGACGGCATGAGCAGTTCTTC. Encoded protein: CATSRGRHEQFF. Full variable domain (remainder filled in from reference TRBV15 and TRBJ2-1): DAMVIQNPRYQVTQFGKPVTLSCSQTLNHNVMYWYQQKSSQAPKLLFHYYDKDFNNEADTPDNFQSRRPNTSFCFLDIRSPGLGDTAMYLCATSRGRHEQFFGPGTRLTVL.

This chain links TRBV28 with TRBJ1-5; 9 bases line up with TRBD1. The CDR3 length is 14 residues. V shed 6 bases, J shed 6 bases, and the junction held 6 bases outside the gene matches. Looked up from germline, CDR1 is MDHEN and CDR2 is SYDVKM. CDR3 sequence reads: CASSPGQGGQPQHF. For the CDR3, the DNA is TGTGCCAGCAGCCCGGGACAGGGCGGTCAGCCCCAGCATTTT.